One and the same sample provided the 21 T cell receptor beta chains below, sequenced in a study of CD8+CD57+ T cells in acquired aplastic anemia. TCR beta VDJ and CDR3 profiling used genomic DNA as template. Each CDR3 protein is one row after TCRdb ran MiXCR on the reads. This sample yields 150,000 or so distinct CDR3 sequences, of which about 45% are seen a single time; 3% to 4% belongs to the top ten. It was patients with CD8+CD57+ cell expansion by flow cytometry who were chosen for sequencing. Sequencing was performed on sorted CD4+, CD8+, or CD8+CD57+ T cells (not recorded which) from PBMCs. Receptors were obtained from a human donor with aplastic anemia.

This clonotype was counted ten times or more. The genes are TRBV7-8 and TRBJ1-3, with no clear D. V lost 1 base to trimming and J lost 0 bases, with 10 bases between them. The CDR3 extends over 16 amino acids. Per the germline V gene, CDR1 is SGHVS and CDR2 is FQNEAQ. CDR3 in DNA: TGTGCCAGCAGCTTAGAAAGCAGCCACTCTGGAAACACCATATATTTT. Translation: CASSLESSHSGNTIYF.

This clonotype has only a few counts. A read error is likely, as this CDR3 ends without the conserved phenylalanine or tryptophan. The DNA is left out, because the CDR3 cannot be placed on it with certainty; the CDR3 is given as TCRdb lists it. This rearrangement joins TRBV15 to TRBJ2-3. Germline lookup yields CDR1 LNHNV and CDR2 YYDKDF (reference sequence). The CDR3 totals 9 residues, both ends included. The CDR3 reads CATSREEYY.

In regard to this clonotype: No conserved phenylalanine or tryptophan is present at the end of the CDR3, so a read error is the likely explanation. In nucleotides, the CDR3 is TGTGCCAGCAGGATACTAGCGGGAGGCGACAATGAGCAGTTCTCC. Its translation is CASRILAGGDNEQFS. This chain uses TRBV2 with TRBJ2-1, with 12 positions matching TRBD2. This CDR3 has 15 amino acids. Germline values: CDR1 SNHLY, CDR2 FYNNEI. V dropped 6 bases and J dropped 5; count of bases not matched to a gene: 5.

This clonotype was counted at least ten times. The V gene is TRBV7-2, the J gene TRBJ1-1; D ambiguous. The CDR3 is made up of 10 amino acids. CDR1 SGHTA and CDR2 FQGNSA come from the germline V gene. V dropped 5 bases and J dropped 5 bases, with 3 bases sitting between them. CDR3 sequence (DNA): TGTGCCAGCAGCCTTACTGAAGCTTTCTTT. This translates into CASSLTEAFF.

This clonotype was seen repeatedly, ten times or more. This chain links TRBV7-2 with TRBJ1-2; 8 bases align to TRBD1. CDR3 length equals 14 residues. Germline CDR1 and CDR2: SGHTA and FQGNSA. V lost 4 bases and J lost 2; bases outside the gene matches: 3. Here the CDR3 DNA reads TGTGCCAGCAGCTCCCAGGGGGCGAACTATGGCTACACCTTC. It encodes CASSSQGANYGYTF.

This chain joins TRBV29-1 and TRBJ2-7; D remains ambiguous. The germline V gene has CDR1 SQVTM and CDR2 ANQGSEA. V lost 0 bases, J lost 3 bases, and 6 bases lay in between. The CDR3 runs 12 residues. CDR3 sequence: CSVEEGGYEQYF. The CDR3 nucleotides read TGCAGCGTTGAAGAGGGCGGCTACGAGCAGTACTTC.

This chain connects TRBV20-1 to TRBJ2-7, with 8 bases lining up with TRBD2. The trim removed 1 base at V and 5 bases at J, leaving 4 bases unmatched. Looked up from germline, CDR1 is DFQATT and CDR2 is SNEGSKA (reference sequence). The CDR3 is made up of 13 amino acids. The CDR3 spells CSARGGRGDEQYF. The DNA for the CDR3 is TGCAGTGCTAGAGGGGGGCGGGGGGACGAGCAGTACTTC.

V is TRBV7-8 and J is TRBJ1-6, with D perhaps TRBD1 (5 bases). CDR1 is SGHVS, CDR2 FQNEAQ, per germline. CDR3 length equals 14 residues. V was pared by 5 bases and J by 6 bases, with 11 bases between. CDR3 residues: CASSLRDFNSPLHF. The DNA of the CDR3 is TGTGCCAGCAGCCTCCGGGACTTTAATTCACCCCTCCACTTT.

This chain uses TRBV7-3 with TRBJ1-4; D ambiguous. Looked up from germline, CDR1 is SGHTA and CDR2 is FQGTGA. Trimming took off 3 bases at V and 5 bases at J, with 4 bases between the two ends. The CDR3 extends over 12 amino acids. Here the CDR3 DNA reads TGTGCCAGCAGCTTCAACAATGAAAAACTGTTTTTT. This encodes CASSFNNEKLFF.

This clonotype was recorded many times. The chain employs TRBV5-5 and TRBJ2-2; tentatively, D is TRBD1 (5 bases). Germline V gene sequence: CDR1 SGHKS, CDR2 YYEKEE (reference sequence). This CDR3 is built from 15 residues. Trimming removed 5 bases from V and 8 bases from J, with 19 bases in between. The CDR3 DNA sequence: TGTGCCAGCAGGAGACTTCAGGGTGACGGGGGGGAGCTGTTTTTT. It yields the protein CASRRLQGDGGELFF. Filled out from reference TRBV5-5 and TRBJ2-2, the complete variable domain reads DAGVTQSPTHLIKTRGQQVTLRCSPISGHKSVSWYQQVLGQGPQFIFQYYEKEERGRGNFPDRFSARQFPNYSSELNVNALLLGDSALYLCASRRLQGDGGELFFGEGSRLTVL.

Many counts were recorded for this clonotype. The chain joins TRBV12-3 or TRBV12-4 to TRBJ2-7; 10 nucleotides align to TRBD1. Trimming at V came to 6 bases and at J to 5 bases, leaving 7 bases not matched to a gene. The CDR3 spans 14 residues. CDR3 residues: CASSRGQGSHEQYF. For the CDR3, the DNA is TGTGCCAGCAGCCGGGGACAGGGGTCCCACGAGCAGTACTTC.

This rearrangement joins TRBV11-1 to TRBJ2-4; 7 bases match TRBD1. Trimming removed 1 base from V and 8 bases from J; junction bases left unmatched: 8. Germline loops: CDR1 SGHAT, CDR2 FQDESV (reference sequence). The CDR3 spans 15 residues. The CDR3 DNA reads TGTGCCAGCAGCTTAGAGGGCAGGGGGAGTGACATTCAGTACTTC. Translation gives CASSLEGRGSDIQYF.

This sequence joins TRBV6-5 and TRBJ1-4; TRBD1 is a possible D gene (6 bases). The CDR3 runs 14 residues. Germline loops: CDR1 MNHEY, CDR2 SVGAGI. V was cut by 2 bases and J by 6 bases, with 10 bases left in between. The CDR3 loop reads CASSYRTADEKLFF. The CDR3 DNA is TGTGCCAGCAGTTACAGGACAGCTGATGAAAAACTGTTTTTT.

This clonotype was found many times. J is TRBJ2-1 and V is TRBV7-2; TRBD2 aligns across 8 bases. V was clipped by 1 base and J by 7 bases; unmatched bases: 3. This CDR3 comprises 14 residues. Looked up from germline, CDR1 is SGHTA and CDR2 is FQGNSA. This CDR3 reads CASSLDSGSNEQFF. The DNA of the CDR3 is TGTGCCAGCAGCTTAGACAGCGGGAGTAATGAGCAGTTCTTC.

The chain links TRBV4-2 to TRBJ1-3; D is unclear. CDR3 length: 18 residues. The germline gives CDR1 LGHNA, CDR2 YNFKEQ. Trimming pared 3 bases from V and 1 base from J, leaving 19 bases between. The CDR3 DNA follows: TGTGCCAGCAGCCAGCGCCTCGAGGACGGTTCATCTGGAAACACCATATATTTT. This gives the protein CASSQRLEDGSSGNTIYF.

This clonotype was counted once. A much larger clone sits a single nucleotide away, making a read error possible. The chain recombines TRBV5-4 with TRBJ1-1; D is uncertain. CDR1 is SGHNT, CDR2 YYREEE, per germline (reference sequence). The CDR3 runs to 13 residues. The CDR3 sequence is CASSPQSRSEASF. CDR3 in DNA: TGTGCCAGCAGCCCGCAGTCTCGCTCTGAAGCTTCCTTT.

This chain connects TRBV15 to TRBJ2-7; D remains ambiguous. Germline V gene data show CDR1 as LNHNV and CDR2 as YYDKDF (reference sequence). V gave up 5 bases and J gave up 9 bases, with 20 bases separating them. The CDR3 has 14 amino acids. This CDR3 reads CATSRGAGAAAQYF. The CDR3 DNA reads TGTGCCACCAGCCGTGGAGCCGGCGCAGCCGCGCAGTACTTC. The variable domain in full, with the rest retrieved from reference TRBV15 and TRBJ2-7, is DAMVIQNPRYQVTQFGKPVTLSCSQTLNHNVMYWYQQKSSQAPKLLFHYYDKDFNNEADTPDNFQSRRPNTSFCFLDIRSPGLGDTAMYLCATSRGAGAAAQYFGPGTRLTVT.

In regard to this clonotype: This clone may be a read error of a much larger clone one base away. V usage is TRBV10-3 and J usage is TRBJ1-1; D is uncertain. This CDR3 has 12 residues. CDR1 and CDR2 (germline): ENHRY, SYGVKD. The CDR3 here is CAIDRGNAEAFF. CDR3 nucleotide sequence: TGTGCCATCGATAGAGGGAACGCTGAAGCTTTCTTT.

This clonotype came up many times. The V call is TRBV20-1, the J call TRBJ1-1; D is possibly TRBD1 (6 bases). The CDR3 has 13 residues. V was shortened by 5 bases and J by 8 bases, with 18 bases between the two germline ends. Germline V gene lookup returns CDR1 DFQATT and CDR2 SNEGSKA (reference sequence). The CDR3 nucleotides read TGCAGTGCTCAGGAAACAGGGAGCCCAGAAGCTTTCTTT. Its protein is CSAQETGSPEAFF.

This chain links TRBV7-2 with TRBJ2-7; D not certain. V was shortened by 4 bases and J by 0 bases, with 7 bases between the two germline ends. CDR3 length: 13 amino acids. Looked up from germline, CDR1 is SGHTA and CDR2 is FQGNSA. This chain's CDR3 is CASSSQSSYEQYV. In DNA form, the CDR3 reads TGTGCCAGCAGCTCTCAAAGCTCCTACGAGCAGTACGTC.

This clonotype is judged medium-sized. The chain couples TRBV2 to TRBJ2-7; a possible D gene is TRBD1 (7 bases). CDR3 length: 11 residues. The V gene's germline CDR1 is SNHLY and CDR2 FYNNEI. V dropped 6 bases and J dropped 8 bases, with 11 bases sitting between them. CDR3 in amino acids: CASRRDSQQYV. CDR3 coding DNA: TGTGCCAGCAGGCGGGACAGTCAGCAGTACGTC.